This T cell receptor beta chain came from a study of shared T cell receptors in the human thymus (dated by TCRdb to the early 2020s). General notes on the study: The study examined how self-reactive, shared T-cell receptor alpha chains are generated in the human thymus.

Note on this clone: Its antigen specificity is not known. Nothing much larger sits one base from this clone, and base qualities are not available.

The library was made by the immunoSEQ multiplex PCR assay. TCRdb provides this immuneACCESS table in a form limited to in-frame rearrangements. Some clones are lacking; in checked studies, under half of them reflect an unresolved V gene, and why the rest are absent is not known. For this sample there are 72,000 or so clones; about 95% appear just once. The top ten clonotypes cover about 0.036% of the sample. The CDR3 has 15 amino acids, counting the end cysteine and phenylalanine. The kept DNA is CDR3 alone, 45 bases in frame from the first base. V drops 4 bases and J drops 5 bases, leaving 17 bases in between. Reading the germline V gene (reference sequence) gives CDR1 LNHDA and CDR2 SQIVND.

This clonotype was sampled from a human donor. The material sequenced was thymocytes. This chain joins TRBV19 to TRBJ1-2, and perhaps TRBD1 as D gene, on 5 matching bases. The DNA reads as follows: TGTGCCAGTAGTACCGGAGGCCGAGGGGAGTATGGCTACACCTTC. Its protein is CASSTGGRGEYGYTF.